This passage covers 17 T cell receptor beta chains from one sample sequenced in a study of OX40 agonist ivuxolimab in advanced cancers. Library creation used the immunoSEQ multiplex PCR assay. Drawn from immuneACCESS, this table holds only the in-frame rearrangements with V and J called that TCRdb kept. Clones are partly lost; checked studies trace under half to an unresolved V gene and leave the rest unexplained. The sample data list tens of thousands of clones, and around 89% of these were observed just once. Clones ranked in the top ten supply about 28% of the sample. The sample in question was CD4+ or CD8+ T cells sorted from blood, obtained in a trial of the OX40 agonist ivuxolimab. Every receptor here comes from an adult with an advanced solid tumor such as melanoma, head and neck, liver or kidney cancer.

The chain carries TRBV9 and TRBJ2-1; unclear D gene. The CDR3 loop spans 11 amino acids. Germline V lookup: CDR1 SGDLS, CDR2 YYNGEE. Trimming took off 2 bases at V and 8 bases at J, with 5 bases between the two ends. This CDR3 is CASSVGHEQFF. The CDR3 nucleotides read TGTGCCAGCAGCGTTGGGCATGAGCAGTTCTTC. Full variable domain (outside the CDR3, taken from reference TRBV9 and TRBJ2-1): DSGVTQTPKHLITATGQRVTLRCSPRSGDLSVYWYQQSLDQGLQFLIQYYNGEERAKGNILERFSAQQFPDLHSELNLSSLELGDSALYFCASSVGHEQFFGPGTRLTVL.

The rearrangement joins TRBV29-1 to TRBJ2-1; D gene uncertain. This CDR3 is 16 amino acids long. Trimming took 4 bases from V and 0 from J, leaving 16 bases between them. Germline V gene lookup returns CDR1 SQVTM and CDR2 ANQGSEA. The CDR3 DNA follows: TGCAGCGTTGCCACGATTGAGGAGAGCTCCTACAATGAGCAGTTCTTC. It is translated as CSVATIEESSYNEQFF.

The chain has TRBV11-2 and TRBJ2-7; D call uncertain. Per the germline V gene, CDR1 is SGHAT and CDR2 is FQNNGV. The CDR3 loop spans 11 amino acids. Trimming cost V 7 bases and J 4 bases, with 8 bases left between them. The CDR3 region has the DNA TGTGCCAGCAAGTACGTGTACGAGCAGTACTTC. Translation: CASKYVYEQYF.

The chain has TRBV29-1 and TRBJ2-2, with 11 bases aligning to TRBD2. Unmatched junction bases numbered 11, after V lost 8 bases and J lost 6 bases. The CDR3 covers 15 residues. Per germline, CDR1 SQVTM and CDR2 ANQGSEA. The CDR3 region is CSIELAGDTSGELFF. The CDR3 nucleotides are TGCAGCATCGAACTAGCGGGGGATACTTCCGGGGAGCTGTTTTTT.

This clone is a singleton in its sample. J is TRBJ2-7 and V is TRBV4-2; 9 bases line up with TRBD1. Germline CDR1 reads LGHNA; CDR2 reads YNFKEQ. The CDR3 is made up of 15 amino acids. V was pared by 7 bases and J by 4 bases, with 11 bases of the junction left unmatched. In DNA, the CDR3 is TGTGCCAGCACCCCGGATGGGGGGACAGGGTACGAGCAGTACTTC. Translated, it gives CASTPDGGTGYEQYF.

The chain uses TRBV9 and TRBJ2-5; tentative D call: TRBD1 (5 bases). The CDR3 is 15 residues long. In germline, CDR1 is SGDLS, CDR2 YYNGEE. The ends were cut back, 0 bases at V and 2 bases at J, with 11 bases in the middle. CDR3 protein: CASSVDGQIQETQYF. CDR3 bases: TGTGCCAGCAGCGTAGACGGACAAATACAAGAGACCCAGTACTTC.

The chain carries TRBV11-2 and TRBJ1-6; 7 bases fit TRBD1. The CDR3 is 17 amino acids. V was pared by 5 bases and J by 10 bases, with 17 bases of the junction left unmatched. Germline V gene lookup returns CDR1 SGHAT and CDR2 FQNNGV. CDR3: CASSGLMDRLLGSPLHF. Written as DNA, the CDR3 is TGTGCCAGCAGCGGACTTATGGACAGGCTCTTGGGATCACCCCTCCACTTT.

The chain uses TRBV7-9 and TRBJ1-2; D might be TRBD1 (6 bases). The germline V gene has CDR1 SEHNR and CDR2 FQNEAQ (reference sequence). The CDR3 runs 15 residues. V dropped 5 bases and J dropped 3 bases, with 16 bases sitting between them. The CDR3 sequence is CASSQPSGGHYGYTF. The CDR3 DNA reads TGTGCCAGCAGCCAACCGTCGGGGGGCCACTATGGCTACACCTTC.

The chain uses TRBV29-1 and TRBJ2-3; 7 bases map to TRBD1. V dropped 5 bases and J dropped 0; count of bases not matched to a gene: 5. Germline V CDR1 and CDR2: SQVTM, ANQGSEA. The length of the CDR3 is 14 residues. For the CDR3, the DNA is TGCAGCGTTCAACCACAGGGGAGCACAGATACGCAGTATTTT. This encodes CSVQPQGSTDTQYF.

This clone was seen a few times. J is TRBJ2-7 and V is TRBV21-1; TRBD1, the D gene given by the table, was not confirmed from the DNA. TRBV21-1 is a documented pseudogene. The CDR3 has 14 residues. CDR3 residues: CASSKGAGFREQYF. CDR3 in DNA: TGTGCCAGCAGCAAAGGGGCAGGGTTTCGCGAGCAGTACTTC.

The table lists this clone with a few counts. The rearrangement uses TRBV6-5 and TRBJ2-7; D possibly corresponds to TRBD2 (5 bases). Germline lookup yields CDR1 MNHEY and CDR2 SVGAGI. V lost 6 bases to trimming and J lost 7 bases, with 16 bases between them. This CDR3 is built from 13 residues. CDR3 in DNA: TGTGCCAGCAGGTTGAGGGCGCTGGCGGAGCAGTACTTC. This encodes CASRLRALAEQYF.

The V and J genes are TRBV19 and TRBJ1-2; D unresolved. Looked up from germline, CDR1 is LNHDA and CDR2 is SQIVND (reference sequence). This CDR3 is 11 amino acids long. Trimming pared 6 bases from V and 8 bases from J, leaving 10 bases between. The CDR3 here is CASSPSSGYTF. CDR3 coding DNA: TGTGCCAGTAGCCCCAGTTCCGGCTACACCTTC.

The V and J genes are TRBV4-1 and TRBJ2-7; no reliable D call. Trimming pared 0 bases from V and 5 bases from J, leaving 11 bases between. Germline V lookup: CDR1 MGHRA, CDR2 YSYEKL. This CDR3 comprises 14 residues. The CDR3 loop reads CASSQDLGPDEQYF. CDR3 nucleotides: TGCGCCAGCAGCCAAGATTTAGGTCCGGACGAGCAGTACTTC.

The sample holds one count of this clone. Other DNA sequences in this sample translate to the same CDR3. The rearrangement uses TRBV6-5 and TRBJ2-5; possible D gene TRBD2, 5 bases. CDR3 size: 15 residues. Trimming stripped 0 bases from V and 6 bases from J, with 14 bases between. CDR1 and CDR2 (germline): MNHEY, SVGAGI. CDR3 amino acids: CASSYSGALHKTQYF. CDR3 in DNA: TGTGCCAGCAGTTACTCGGGAGCCCTCCACAAGACCCAGTACTTC.

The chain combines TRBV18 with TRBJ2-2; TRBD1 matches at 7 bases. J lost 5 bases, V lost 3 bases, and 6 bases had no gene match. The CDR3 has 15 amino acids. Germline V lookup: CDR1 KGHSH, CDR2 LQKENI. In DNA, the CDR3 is TGTGCCAGCTCACCGGAGACAGGGTATACCGGGGAGCTGTTTTTT. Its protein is CASSPETGYTGELFF.

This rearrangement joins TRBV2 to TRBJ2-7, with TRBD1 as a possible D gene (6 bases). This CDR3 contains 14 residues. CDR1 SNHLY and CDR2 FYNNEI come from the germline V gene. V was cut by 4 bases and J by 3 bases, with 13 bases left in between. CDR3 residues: CASSVGGAYYEQYF. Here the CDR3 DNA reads TGTGCCAGCAGTGTTGGGGGCGCATACTACGAGCAGTACTTC.

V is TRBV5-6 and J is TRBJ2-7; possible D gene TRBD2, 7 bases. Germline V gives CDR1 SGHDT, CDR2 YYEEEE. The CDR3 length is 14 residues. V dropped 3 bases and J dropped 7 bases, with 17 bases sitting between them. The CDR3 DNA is TGTGCCAGCAGCTCGCGGGGCCGGGGGGCTGAGCAGTACTTC. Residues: CASSSRGRGAEQYF.